One sample yielded the 6 T cell receptor beta chains listed below, sequenced in a study of radiotherapy plus CTLA-4 blockade in lung cancer. Some clones are missing from TCRdb's copy, which holds only in-frame ones; the method was immunoSEQ multiplex PCR. The sample holds 65,000 to 70,000 clones, about 80% seen once. This specimen consisted of peripheral blood, obtained from a patient treated with radiotherapy plus ipilimumab. The receptors here all came from a human donor with non-small cell lung cancer who had a complete response to radiotherapy plus ipilimumab.

This clone was seen a single time. J is TRBJ2-1 and V is TRBV9, with TRBD2 matching 8 bases. This CDR3 has 14 amino acids. Looked up from germline, CDR1 is SGDLS and CDR2 is YYNGEE. The V gene end was trimmed by 0 bases and the J gene end by 6 bases; junction bases not matched to a gene: 2. The DNA for the CDR3 is TGTGCCAGCAGCGTAGTTCTAGCGGGCAATGAGCAGTTCTTC. This codes for CASSVVLAGNEQFF.

The V gene is TRBV5-4, the J gene TRBJ1-2; no firm D call. The V end lost 1 base, the J end lost 0 bases, and 13 bases lay between the germline ends. CDR1 and CDR2 from the germline V gene are SGHNT and YYREEE (reference sequence). The CDR3 totals 16 residues. In nucleotides, the CDR3 is TGTGCCAGCAGCTTGATTCGGGAAGCTACTAACTATGGCTACACCTTC. This gives the protein CASSLIREATNYGYTF.

The J gene is TRBJ1-2, the V gene TRBV4-3; D is perhaps TRBD1 (6 bases). Germline CDR1 LGHNA, CDR2 YSLEER. CDR3 length: 17 amino acids. V dropped 0 bases and J dropped 0 bases, with 14 bases sitting between them. This CDR3 is CASSQDSGGRANYGYTF. The CDR3 bases are TGCGCCAGCAGCCAAGATTCCGGGGGCAGAGCTAACTATGGCTACACCTTC.

The CDR3 reads CASSRGSSGANVLTF. Here the CDR3 DNA reads TGCGCCAGCAGCCGGGGAAGCTCTGGGGCCAACGTCCTGACTTTC. The chain carries TRBV5-1 and TRBJ2-6; D perhaps matches TRBD2 (5 bases). The germline V and J ends were trimmed by 4 bases and 0 bases, with 8 bases remaining between them. Germline V gives CDR1 SGHRS, CDR2 YFSETQ. The CDR3 extends over 15 amino acids. The full variable domain, with the rest looked up from reference TRBV5-1 and TRBJ2-6, is KAGVTQTPRYLIKTRGQQVTLSCSPISGHRSVSWYQQTPGQGLQFLFEYFSETQRNKGNFPGRFSGRQFSNSRSEMNVSTLELGDSALYLCASSRGSSGANVLTFGAGSRLTVL.

The rearrangement joins TRBV30 to TRBJ2-6, with 10 bases identical to TRBD1. V gave up 2 bases and J gave up 4 bases; unmatched junction bases: 11. Germline loops: CDR1 GTSNPN, CDR2 SVGIG (reference sequence). This CDR3 region has 18 residues. DNA of the CDR3: TGTGCCTGGAGTTCAACCGGGACAGGGGTCCCCGGGGCCAACGTCCTGACTTTC. Protein product: CAWSSTGTGVPGANVLTF.

The V gene is TRBV2, the J gene TRBJ1-6, with a tentative D call TRBD1 (5 bases). The germline V gene has CDR1 SNHLY and CDR2 FYNNEI. Trimming took off 7 bases at V and 9 bases at J, with 16 bases between the two ends. The CDR3 is made up of 14 amino acids. In DNA form, the CDR3 reads TGTGCCAGCACCCCCGGGACGGGGATTTCACCCCTCCACTTT. Translating gives CASTPGTGISPLHF.